This passage covers 17 T cell receptor beta chains from one sample sequenced in a study of blood T cells in healthy people across ages. Together with a sample-barcoded 5' primer, a J-beta primer mix was included in a second PCR lasting roughly 6 to 12 cycles. Via MiXCR, TCRdb re-called the 5' RACE reads, giving one row per CDR3 protein. Here the sample spans 1.5 million to 2 million distinct CDR3 sequences, around 40% being singletons. The sample was blood. The receptor set was obtained from a human donor in good health.

This clonotype was seen only a few times. This chain connects TRBV7-9 to TRBJ2-3, with no clear D. V gave up 2 bases and J gave up 5 bases, with 14 bases separating them. Looked up from germline, CDR1 is SEHNR and CDR2 is FQNEAQ (reference sequence). The length of the CDR3 is 15 residues. This CDR3 is CASSLNELRGDTQYF. CDR3 DNA: TGTGCCAGCAGCTTAAATGAGTTAAGAGGAGATACGCAGTATTTT.

A few counts support this clonotype. This sequence joins TRBV7-3 and TRBJ2-3; 11 bases map to TRBD2. Germline assignment: CDR1 SGHTA and CDR2 FQGTGA. This CDR3 region has 15 residues. V shed 4 bases and J 6 bases; nucleotides not matched to a gene: 6. As DNA, the CDR3 is TGTGCCAGCAGCTACCTTAGCGGGGGGGCGGATACGCAGTATTTT. The encoded protein is CASSYLSGGADTQYF.

This clonotype was counted a few times. J is TRBJ2-3 and V is TRBV20-1; D gene unclear. With 2 bases removed from V and 11 bases from J, the gap between germline ends came to 11 bases. The CDR3 has 11 amino acids. The germline V gene encodes CDR1 DFQATT and CDR2 SNEGSKA (reference sequence). The CDR3: CSARQSWEQYF. CDR3 nucleotides: TGCAGTGCTAGACAGAGTTGGGAGCAGTATTTT.

This chain uses TRBV9 with TRBJ1-2, with 10 bases matching TRBD1. The trim removed 0 bases at V and 4 bases at J, leaving 3 bases unmatched. The CDR3 runs to 15 residues. Germline V gives CDR1 SGDLS, CDR2 YYNGEE. CDR3 nucleotide sequence: TGTGCCAGCAGCGTAGCGACAGGGGGCATCTATGGCTACACCTTC. The encoded protein is CASSVATGGIYGYTF. The full variable domain, rest sourced from reference TRBV9 and TRBJ1-2, is DSGVTQTPKHLITATGQRVTLRCSPRSGDLSVYWYQQSLDQGLQFLIQYYNGEERAKGNILERFSAQQFPDLHSELNLSSLELGDSALYFCASSVATGGIYGYTFGSGTRLTVV.

Ten or more counts support this clonotype. J is TRBJ2-7 and V is TRBV7-6, with TRBD2 matching over 7 bases. The V gene's germline CDR1 is SGHVS and CDR2 FNYEAQ. J gave up 2 bases and V 5 bases, and 3 bases lay outside the gene matches. The CDR3 is 13 residues long. The CDR3 here is CASSAGGTYEQYF. The CDR3 nucleotides are TGTGCCAGCAGCGCCGGGGGGACCTACGAGCAGTACTTC. The full variable domain, with the rest looked up from reference TRBV7-6 and TRBJ2-7, is GAGVSQSPRYKVTKRGQDVALRCDPISGHVSLYWYRQALGQGPEFLTYFNYEAQQDKSGLPNDRFSAERPEGSISTLTIQRTEQRDSAMYRCASSAGGTYEQYFGPGTRLTVT.

The chain is built from TRBV7-2 and TRBJ1-1; maybe TRBD1 (5 bases). Looked up from germline, CDR1 is SGHTA and CDR2 is FQGNSA. The CDR3 contains 14 residues. Trimming cost V 1 base and J 6 bases, with 12 bases left between them. The CDR3 region is CASSLGGTGAEAFF. In nucleotides, the CDR3 is TGTGCCAGCAGCTTAGGGGGAACGGGGGCTGAAGCTTTCTTT.

The chain has TRBV7-9 and TRBJ2-7; D perhaps matches TRBD2 (6 bases). The germline CDR1 and CDR2 sequences are SEHNR and FQNEAQ (reference sequence). The CDR3 length is 15 residues. The V and J ends lost 2 bases and 3 bases respectively, with 14 bases between them. As DNA, the CDR3 is TGTGCCAGCAGCTTAAGCCTCGGGAGAAGCTACGAGCAGTACTTC. Its translation is CASSLSLGRSYEQYF.

The chain employs TRBV4-3 and TRBJ1-1, with a tentative D call TRBD1 (5 bases). The ends were cut back, 6 bases at V and 3 bases at J, with 8 bases in the middle. The length of the CDR3 is 12 residues. CDR1 LGHNA and CDR2 YSLEER come from the germline V gene. The CDR3, as DNA: TGCGCCAGCAGAGACAGATACACTGAAGCTTTCTTT. Translating gives CASRDRYTEAFF.

The chain is built from TRBV4-3 and TRBJ2-5; perhaps TRBD2 as D (6 bases). Germline lookup yields CDR1 LGHNA and CDR2 YSLEER. V gave up 1 base and J gave up 0 bases, with 9 bases separating them. This CDR3 is built from 15 residues. CDR3 coding DNA: TGCGCCAGCAGCCAAGCGTGGGGGGACCAAGAGACCCAGTACTTC. Its protein product is CASSQAWGDQETQYF.

This clonotype has a handful of counts. The V call is TRBV12-3 or TRBV12-4, the J call TRBJ1-2, with D unclear. Trimming pared 4 bases from V and 5 bases from J, leaving 5 bases between. The CDR3 runs 11 residues. CDR3 bases: TGTGCCAGCAGTTGGTCATATGGCTACACCTTC. Translated: CASSWSYGYTF.

This clonotype turned up a few times. This rearrangement joins TRBV6-2 or TRBV6-3 to TRBJ2-5, with 11 bases identical to TRBD2. The closer fit of TRBJ2-7 to the DNA end suggests the J call may be wrong. Germline V lookup: CDR1 MNHEY, CDR2 SVGEGT. This CDR3 comprises 14 residues. This chain's CDR3 is CASSRTSGGDEQYF. CDR3 DNA: TGTGCCAGCAGCCGTACTAGCGGGGGTGACGAGCAGTACTTC.

The chain recombines TRBV7-7 with TRBJ2-1; weak D call: TRBD2 (6 bases). From germline, CDR1 is SSHAT and CDR2 FNYEAQ (reference sequence). V lost 8 bases to trimming and J lost 9 bases, with 17 bases between them. The CDR3 length is 13 residues. The CDR3 loop is CASGSGVGSEQFF. CDR3 sequence (DNA): TGTGCCAGCGGTAGCGGAGTGGGAAGTGAGCAGTTCTTC.

This sequence joins TRBV13 and TRBJ2-3; 9 nucleotides agree with TRBD1. CDR3 length equals 17 residues. V dropped 4 bases and J dropped 0; count of bases not matched to a gene: 8. From germline, CDR1 is PRHDT and CDR2 FYEKMQ (reference sequence). DNA of the CDR3: TGTGCCAGCAGCTCGCCTCCGGGACAGGGAAGCACAGATACGCAGTATTTT. The encoded protein is CASSSPPGQGSTDTQYF.

The chain couples TRBV29-1 to TRBJ2-5, with D perhaps TRBD1 (6 bases). Judging by the DNA end, TRBJ2-7 fits better; the J call may be wrong. From germline, CDR1 is SQVTM and CDR2 ANQGSEA. The length of the CDR3 is 13 residues. CDR3 DNA sequence: TGCAGCGTCACGTGGGGGCAGGGTTACGAGCAGTACTTC. It encodes CSVTWGQGYEQYF.

V and J are TRBV3-1 and TRBJ2-5, with 7 bases that match TRBD1. The better agreement between TRBJ2-7 and the DNA end casts doubt on the J call. This CDR3 comprises 15 residues. Germline V gene data show CDR1 as LGHDT and CDR2 as YNNKEL (reference sequence). CDR3 sequence (DNA): TGTGCCAGCAGCCAAGAACAGGGGAGAAGGGACGAGCAGTACTTC. Its translation: CASSQEQGRRDEQYF.

This sequence joins TRBV19 and TRBJ2-3, with 9 bases aligning to TRBD1. This CDR3 spans 17 amino acids. The V and J ends lost 5 bases and 4 bases, in that order; junction bases with no gene match: 13. Germline assignment: CDR1 LNHDA and CDR2 SQIVND (reference sequence). The CDR3 protein is CASSQGLGTGLPDTQYF. CDR3 in DNA: TGTGCCAGTAGTCAAGGCCTAGGGACAGGGTTACCAGATACGCAGTATTTT.

The V gene is TRBV5-6, the J gene TRBJ1-5; D remains ambiguous. This CDR3 region has 14 residues. The germline V and J ends were trimmed by 0 bases and 7 bases, with 11 bases remaining between them. Germline V gives CDR1 SGHDT, CDR2 YYEEEE. DNA for the CDR3: TGTGCCAGCAGCTTGGGGCAGGCGCGGCAGCCCCAGCATTTT. Translation: CASSLGQARQPQHF.